The TCR beta chain under discussion was sequenced for a study of cytomegalovirus exposure and HLA in healthy donors. The PCR contained 60 Vbeta and 13 Jbeta primers. Method: immunoSEQ multiplex PCR; TCRdb's copy keeps in-frame clones and lacks some. Among 100,000 or so clones listed, around 80% were seen once. There were likely unrecorded immune exposures, though donors were nominally healthy when sampled. About this clone: This same CDR3 is encoded by further DNA sequences in the sample.

Germline CDR1 is MNHEY and CDR2 is SMNVEV (reference sequence). The length of the CDR3 is 16 residues. J lost 3 bases, V lost 2 bases, and 7 bases had no gene match. Sample: PBMCs. The sequence came from a male donor in good health and CMV-seropositive. J is TRBJ1-3 and V is TRBV27, with 7 nucleotides matching TRBD1. CDR3 coding DNA: TGTGCCAGCAGTTTAAGAGGGGGCGCTTATGGAAACACCATATATTTT. Translation gives CASSLRGGAYGNTIYF.